Following are 21 T cell receptor beta chains from one sample sequenced in a study of shared clonotypes between healthy human individuals. Positively selected for CCR7, the CD45RO-negative cells used as naive CD8 cells excluded terminally differentiated effector memory CD45RA+ cells. Sequenced by immunoSEQ multiplex PCR; TCRdb stores in-frame clones only, minus some. The repertoire has 2 million or so clones, approximately 94% of them found once; the top ten carry around 1.1%. The sequenced sample consisted of naive CD8+ T cells sorted from blood. These TCRs come from a man between 18 and 29 years old in good health.

This clone is a singleton in its sample. V is TRBV27 and J is TRBJ2-1, with D perhaps matching TRBD1 (5 bases). The ends were cut back, 1 base at V and 7 bases at J, with 11 bases in the middle. Germline values: CDR1 MNHEY, CDR2 SMNVEV (reference sequence). This CDR3 comprises 14 residues. As DNA, the CDR3 is TGTGCCAGCAGTTTATGGGGCAGTAGTAATGAGCAGTTCTTC. This codes for CASSLWGSSNEQFF.

The rearrangement links TRBV28 to TRBJ2-7; TRBD1 aligns across 9 bases. The CDR3 is made up of 14 amino acids. Germline CDR1 is MDHEN and CDR2 is SYDVKM. V shed 6 bases, J shed 4 bases, and the junction held 7 bases outside the gene matches. CDR3 nucleotides: TGTGCCAGCAGCTCGGGACAGGGAAGGTACGAGCAGTACTTC. It translates to CASSSGQGRYEQYF.

This clone has a single count. The chain joins TRBV13 to TRBJ2-1; 11 nucleotides line up with TRBD2. The CDR3 has 16 residues. The V segment lost 7 bases and the J segment 8 bases; nucleotides outside the gene matches: 13. The germline V gene encodes CDR1 PRHDT and CDR2 FYEKMQ (reference sequence). In DNA, the CDR3 is TGTGCCAGCAACCTCGCCGGGACTAGCGGTGCCCATGAGCAGTTCTTC. It is translated as CASNLAGTSGAHEQFF. The full variable domain, completed using reference TRBV13 and TRBJ2-1, is AAGVIQSPRHLIKEKRETATLKCYPIPRHDTVYWYQQGPGQDPQFLISFYEKMQSDKGSIPDRFSAQQFSDYHSELNMSSLELGDSALYFCASNLAGTSGAHEQFFGPGTRLTVL.

The CDR3 is CASRMTGDSNQPQHF. The CDR3 coding sequence is TGTGCCAGCAGGATGACAGGGGATAGCAATCAGCCCCAGCATTTT. The rearrangement uses TRBV28 and TRBJ1-5, with 8 bases identical to TRBD1. Germline V gene lookup returns CDR1 MDHEN and CDR2 SYDVKM. The CDR3 consists of 15 residues. J was trimmed by 0 bases and V by 6 bases; bases with no gene match: 4.

V usage is TRBV9 and J usage is TRBJ2-1, with D unclear. The V and J ends lost 3 bases and 7 bases respectively, with 14 bases between them. Germline V lookup: CDR1 SGDLS, CDR2 YYNGEE. The CDR3 is 14 amino acids. The CDR3 bases are TGTGCCAGCAGCGCCCAGACCCCCTCAAATGAGCAGTTCTTC. This encodes CASSAQTPSNEQFF.

The genes are TRBV2 and TRBJ2-1; TRBD2 might be the D (6 bases). The germline V and J ends were trimmed by 4 bases and 3 bases, with 16 bases remaining between them. Per the germline V gene, CDR1 is SNHLY and CDR2 is FYNNEI. The CDR3 is 16 residues long. The CDR3 reads CASSVGWGVNYNEQFF. The CDR3 nucleotides read TGTGCCAGCAGTGTAGGGTGGGGGGTAAACTACAATGAGCAGTTCTTC. The full variable domain, with the rest looked up from reference TRBV2 and TRBJ2-1, is EPEVTQTPSHQVTQMGQEVILRCVPISNHLYFYWYRQILGQKVEFLVSFYNNEISEKSEIFDDQFSVERPDGSNFTLKIRSTKLEDSAMYFCASSVGWGVNYNEQFFGPGTRLTVL.

This rearrangement joins TRBV6-4 to TRBJ1-6; TRBD1 is a possible D gene (5 bases). The CDR3 has 14 amino acids. Germline assignment: CDR1 MRHNA and CDR2 SNTAGT. The V end lost 0 bases, the J end lost 9 bases, and 9 bases lay between the germline ends. The CDR3 here is CASSDSGGTSPLHF. The CDR3 region has the DNA TGTGCCAGCAGTGACTCGGGGGGAACTTCACCCCTCCACTTT.

The rearrangement uses TRBV6-1 and TRBJ1-2; D is undetermined. Germline V CDR1 and CDR2: MNHNS, SASEGT. The CDR3 covers 11 residues. V was trimmed by 9 bases and J by 7 bases, leaving 12 bases between them. The CDR3 nucleotides are TGTGCCAGTGACGGACCGCTTGGCTACACCTTC. Its translation is CASDGPLGYTF.

The rearrangement links TRBV5-4 to TRBJ2-7; D might be TRBD2 (7 bases). Trimming cost V 2 bases and J 2 bases, with 14 bases left between them. The CDR3 is made up of 15 amino acids. Germline CDR1 and CDR2: SGHNT and YYREEE (reference sequence). The CDR3: CASSFRGAGPYEQYF. CDR3 in DNA: TGTGCCAGCAGCTTCCGGGGGGCAGGCCCCTACGAGCAGTACTTC.

Details on this clone: Distinct nucleotide sequences in the sample also encode this CDR3. The chain combines TRBV4-1 with TRBJ2-2; D unresolved. The V gene lost 1 base and the J gene lost 0 bases, with 3 bases spanning the gap. CDR1 and CDR2 (germline): MGHRA, YSYEKL. The CDR3 covers 14 residues. CDR3 sequence: CASSQGPNTGELFF. The CDR3 bases are TGCGCCAGCAGCCAAGGACCGAACACCGGGGAGCTGTTTTTT.

The chain uses TRBV4-3 and TRBJ2-1; 9 positions match TRBD1. Germline CDR1 reads LGHNA; CDR2 reads YSLEER. Losses at the gene ends were 5 bases for V and 4 bases for J; bases not matched to a gene: 6. The CDR3 is 15 residues long. The CDR3 nucleotides read TGCGCCAGCAGCGGTAACAGGGGGCCATACAATGAGCAGTTCTTC. Protein product: CASSGNRGPYNEQFF.

V is TRBV10-1 and J is TRBJ2-1, with D perhaps assigned TRBD1 or TRBD2 (5 bases each). The CDR3 totals 14 residues. CDR1 is WNHNN and CDR2 is SYGVQD in the germline V gene (reference sequence). Trimming took off 5 bases at V and 4 bases at J, with 12 bases between the two ends. The CDR3 bases are TGCGCCAGCAGTAATGTTGGGGGTTACAATGAGCAGTTCTTC. Translation gives CASSNVGGYNEQFF.

Comments on this clone: Other DNA variants within this sample encode the same CDR3. The V gene is TRBV13, the J gene TRBJ1-1; D may be TRBD1 (6 bases). CDR1 PRHDT and CDR2 FYEKMQ come from the germline V gene (reference sequence). This CDR3 comprises 14 residues. Trimming pared 0 bases from V and 4 bases from J, leaving 9 bases between. CDR3 nucleotide sequence: TGTGCCAGCAGCTTAGGCCGAGGGGGCACTGAAGCTTTCTTT. This gives the protein CASSLGRGGTEAFF.

This chain joins TRBV4-3 and TRBJ1-2, with TRBD1 identical over 9 bases. Germline CDR1 is LGHNA and CDR2 is YSLEER. With 5 bases clipped from V and 2 bases from J, the junction kept 6 bases outside the gene matches. The CDR3 extends over 15 amino acids. In DNA form, the CDR3 reads TGCGCCAGCAGCGAGGGACAGGGTGAGAACTATGGCTACACCTTC. Protein sequence: CASSEGQGENYGYTF.

This rearrangement joins TRBV9 to TRBJ2-1, with D hard to call. The CDR3 consists of 14 residues. Trimming cost V 1 base and J 7 bases, with 12 bases left between them. Germline V CDR1 and CDR2: SGDLS, YYNGEE. CDR3 region: CASSVLAAENEQFF. The CDR3 coding sequence is TGTGCCAGCAGCGTATTGGCGGCTGAAAATGAGCAGTTCTTC.

This chain connects TRBV7-3 to TRBJ2-3, with a weak D call TRBD2 (6 bases). Germline V CDR1 and CDR2: SGHTA, FQGTGA. Trimming cost V 2 bases and J 6 bases, with 9 bases left between them. CDR3 length equals 13 residues. DNA of the CDR3: TGTGCCAGCAGCTTACCCGGAGGGGATACGCAGTATTTT. It translates to CASSLPGGDTQYF.

The chain uses TRBV7-6 and TRBJ2-1, with 8 bases fitting TRBD2. The germline CDR1 and CDR2 sequences are SGHVS and FNYEAQ. CDR3 length: 17 residues. V shed 0 bases and J 6 bases; nucleotides not matched to a gene: 10. The CDR3 nucleotides are TGTGCCAGCAGCTTAGCGCTCCCCCAGCGGGGGACCAATGAGCAGTTCTTC. It encodes CASSLALPQRGTNEQFF. Complete variable domain (other parts from reference TRBV7-6 and TRBJ2-1): GAGVSQSPRYKVTKRGQDVALRCDPISGHVSLYWYRQALGQGPEFLTYFNYEAQQDKSGLPNDRFSAERPEGSISTLTIQRTEQRDSAMYRCASSLALPQRGTNEQFFGPGTRLTVL.

The V call is TRBV2, the J call TRBJ2-7; TRBD1 is a possible D gene (6 bases). Germline-derived CDR1 and CDR2 are SNHLY and FYNNEI. CDR3 length equals 13 residues. This CDR3 is CASQGGSSYEQYF. Here the CDR3 DNA reads TGTGCTTCCCAAGGGGGAAGCTCCTACGAGCAGTACTTC.

This sequence joins TRBV4-3 and TRBJ2-7, with D unclear. CDR3 length: 16 amino acids. The V gene lost 6 bases and the J gene lost 3 bases, with 21 bases spanning the gap. Germline lookup yields CDR1 LGHNA and CDR2 YSLEER. The CDR3 loop reads CASRPLRRWSSYEQYF. The CDR3 DNA sequence: TGCGCCAGCAGACCCCTACGTAGGTGGAGTAGCTACGAGCAGTACTTC.

On this clone itself: Other DNA sequences in the same sample also yield this CDR3. This chain joins TRBV5-6 and TRBJ2-5, with TRBD2 identical over 11 bases. Germline V lookup: CDR1 SGHDT, CDR2 YYEEEE. Losses at the gene ends were 4 bases for V and 1 base for J; bases not matched to a gene: 0. The CDR3 sequence is 14 residues long. The DNA of the CDR3 is TGTGCCAGCAGCCTAGCGGGGGGCCAAGAGACCCAGTACTTC. The encoded protein is CASSLAGGQETQYF.

This clone was detected only once. V gene TRBV25-1 combines with J gene TRBJ1-5; possibly TRBD1 for D (6 bases). CDR3 size: 14 residues. In germline, CDR1 is MGHDK, CDR2 SYGVNS. Deletions cut 2 bases from V and 5 bases from J, with 10 bases between. CDR3 bases: TGTGCCAGCAGTGAAAGACAGGAGTATCAGCCCCAGCATTTT. Protein product: CASSERQEYQPQHF.